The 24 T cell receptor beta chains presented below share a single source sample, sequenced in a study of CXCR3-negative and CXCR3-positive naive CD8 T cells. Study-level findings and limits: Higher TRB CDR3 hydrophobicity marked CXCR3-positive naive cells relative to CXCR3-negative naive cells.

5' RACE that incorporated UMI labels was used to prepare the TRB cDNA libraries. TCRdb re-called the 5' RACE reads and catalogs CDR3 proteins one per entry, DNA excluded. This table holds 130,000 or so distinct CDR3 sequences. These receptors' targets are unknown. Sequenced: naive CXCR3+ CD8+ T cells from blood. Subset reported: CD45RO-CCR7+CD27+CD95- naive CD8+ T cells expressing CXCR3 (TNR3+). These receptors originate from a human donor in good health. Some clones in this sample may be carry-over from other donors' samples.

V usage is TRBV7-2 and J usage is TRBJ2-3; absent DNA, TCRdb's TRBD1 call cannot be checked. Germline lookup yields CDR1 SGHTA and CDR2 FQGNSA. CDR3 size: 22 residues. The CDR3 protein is CASSLLPEARDRPPQTTDTQYF.

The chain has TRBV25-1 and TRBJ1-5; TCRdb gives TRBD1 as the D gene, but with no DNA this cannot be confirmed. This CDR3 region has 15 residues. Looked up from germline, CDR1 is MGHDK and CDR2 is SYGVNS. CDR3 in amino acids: CASSEGTGNNQPQHF.

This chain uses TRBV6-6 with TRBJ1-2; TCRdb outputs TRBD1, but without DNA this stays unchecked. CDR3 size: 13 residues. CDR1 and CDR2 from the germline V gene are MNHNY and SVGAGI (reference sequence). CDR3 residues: CASSYQGTSGYTF.

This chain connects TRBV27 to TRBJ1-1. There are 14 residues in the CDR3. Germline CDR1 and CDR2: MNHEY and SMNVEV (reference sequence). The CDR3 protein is CASSLYSENTEAFF.

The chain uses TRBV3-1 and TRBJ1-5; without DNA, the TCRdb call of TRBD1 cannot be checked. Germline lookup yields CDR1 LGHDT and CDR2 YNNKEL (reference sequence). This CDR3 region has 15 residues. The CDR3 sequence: CASSQVLQGKAPQHF.

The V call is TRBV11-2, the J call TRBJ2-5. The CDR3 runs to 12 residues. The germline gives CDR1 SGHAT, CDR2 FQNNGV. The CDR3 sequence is CASSTQQETQYF.

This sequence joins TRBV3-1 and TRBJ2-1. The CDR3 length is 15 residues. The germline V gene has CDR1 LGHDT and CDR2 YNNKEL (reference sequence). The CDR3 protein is CASSQVKSSYNEQFF.

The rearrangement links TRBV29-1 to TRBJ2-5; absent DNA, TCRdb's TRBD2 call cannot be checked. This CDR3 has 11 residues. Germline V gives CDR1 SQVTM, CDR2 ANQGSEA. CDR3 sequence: CSVDGEGTQYF. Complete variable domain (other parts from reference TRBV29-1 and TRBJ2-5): SAVISQKPSRDICQRGTSLTIQCQVDSQVTMMFWYRQQPGQSLTLIATANQGSEATYESGFVIDKFPISRPNLTFSTLTVSNMSPEDSSIYLCSVDGEGTQYFGPGTRLLVL.

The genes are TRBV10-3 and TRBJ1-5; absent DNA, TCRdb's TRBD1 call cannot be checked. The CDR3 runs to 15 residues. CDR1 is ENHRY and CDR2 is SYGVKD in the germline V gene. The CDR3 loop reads CAISEPGQRGQPQHF.

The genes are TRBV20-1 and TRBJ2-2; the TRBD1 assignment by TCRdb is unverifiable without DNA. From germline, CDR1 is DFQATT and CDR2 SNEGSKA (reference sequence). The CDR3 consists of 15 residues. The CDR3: CSARAGTGDTGELFF.

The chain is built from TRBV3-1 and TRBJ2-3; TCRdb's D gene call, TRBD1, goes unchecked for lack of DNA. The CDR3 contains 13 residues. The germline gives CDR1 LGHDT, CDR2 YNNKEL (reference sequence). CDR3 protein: CASSPPGIDTQYF.

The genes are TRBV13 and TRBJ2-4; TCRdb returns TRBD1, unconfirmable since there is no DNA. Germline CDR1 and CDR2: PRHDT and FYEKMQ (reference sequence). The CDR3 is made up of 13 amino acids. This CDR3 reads CASLIGAANIQYF.

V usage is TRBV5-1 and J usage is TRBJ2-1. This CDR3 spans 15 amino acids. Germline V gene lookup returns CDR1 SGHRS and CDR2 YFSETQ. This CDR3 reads CASSLASGNYNEQFF.

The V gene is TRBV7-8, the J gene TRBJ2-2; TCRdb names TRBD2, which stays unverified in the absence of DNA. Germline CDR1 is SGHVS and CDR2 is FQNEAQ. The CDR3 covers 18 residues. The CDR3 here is CASSLRTTSWVNTGELFF.

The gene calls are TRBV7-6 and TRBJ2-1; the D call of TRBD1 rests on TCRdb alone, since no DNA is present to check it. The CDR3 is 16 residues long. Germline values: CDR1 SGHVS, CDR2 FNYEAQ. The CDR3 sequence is CASSSSSGGALNEQFF.

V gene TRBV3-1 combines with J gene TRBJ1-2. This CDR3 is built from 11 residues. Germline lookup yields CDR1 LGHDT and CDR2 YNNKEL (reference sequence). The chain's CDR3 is CASSQEGGYTF.

The CDR3 sequence: CASSFGPTGDLAYEQYF. The V call is TRBV7-6, the J call TRBJ2-7; TCRdb outputs TRBD1, but without DNA this stays unchecked. The CDR3 spans 17 residues. Germline CDR1 SGHVS, CDR2 FNYEAQ.

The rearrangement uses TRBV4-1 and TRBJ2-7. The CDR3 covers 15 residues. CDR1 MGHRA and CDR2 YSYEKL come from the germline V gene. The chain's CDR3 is CASSQGIGGSYEQYF.

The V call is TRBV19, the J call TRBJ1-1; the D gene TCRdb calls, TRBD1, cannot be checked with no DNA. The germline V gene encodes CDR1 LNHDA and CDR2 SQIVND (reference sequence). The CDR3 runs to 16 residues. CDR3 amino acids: CASSMNGGGYHTEAFF.

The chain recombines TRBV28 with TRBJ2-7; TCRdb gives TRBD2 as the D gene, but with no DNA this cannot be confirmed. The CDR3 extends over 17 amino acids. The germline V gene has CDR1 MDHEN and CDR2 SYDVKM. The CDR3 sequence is CASSLRTWGPLGHEQYF.

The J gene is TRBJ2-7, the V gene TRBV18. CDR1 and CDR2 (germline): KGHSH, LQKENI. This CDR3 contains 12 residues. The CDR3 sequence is CASSRANNEQYF.

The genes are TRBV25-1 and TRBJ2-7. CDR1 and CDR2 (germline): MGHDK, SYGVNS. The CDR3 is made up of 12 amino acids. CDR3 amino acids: CASSVTLYEQYF.

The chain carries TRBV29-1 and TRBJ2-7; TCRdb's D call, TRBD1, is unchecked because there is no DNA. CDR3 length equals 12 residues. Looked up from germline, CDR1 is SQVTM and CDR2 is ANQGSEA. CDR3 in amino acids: CSAGTDTYEQYF.

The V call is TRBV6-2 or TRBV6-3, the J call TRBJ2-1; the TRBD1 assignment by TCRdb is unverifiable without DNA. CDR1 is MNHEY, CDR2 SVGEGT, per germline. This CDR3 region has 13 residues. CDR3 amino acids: CASSFDRGHEQFF.